The rows below give T cell receptor beta chains drawn from one sample of a study of cytomegalovirus exposure and HLA in healthy donors. Measured with immunoSEQ multiplex PCR; TCRdb has only the in-frame clones, and not every one. Of some 100,000 clones in the sample, roughly 80% were seen once. The sample was PBMCs. These receptors came from a man aged 45-65 years in good health and CMV-seropositive. The CDR3 runs from the conserved cysteine through the conserved F or W. D genes are given only for firm matches. A clone size is listed for some rows: how often the clone was seen (once, few, many), or a class if it is expanded.

v_call: TRBV5-6; clone_size: NA; d_call: TRBD1; cdr3_length: 15; j_call: TRBJ2-7; cdr3_nt: TGTGCCAGCAGCTTTTCGATTACAGGGGACTACGAGCAGTACTTC; cdr3_aa: CASSFSITGDYEQYF
v_call: TRBV5-1; clone_size: NA; d_call: NA; cdr3_length: 15; j_call: TRBJ1-3; cdr3_nt: TGCGCCAGCAGCAGCGGGGGGCTCAGCGGAAACACCATATATTTT; cdr3_aa: CASSSGGLSGNTIYF
v_call: TRBV6-1; clone_size: many; d_call: NA; cdr3_length: 12; j_call: TRBJ1-1; cdr3_nt: TGTGCCAGCAGTACAAACAGCCTTGAAGCTTTCTTT; cdr3_aa: CASSTNSLEAFF
v_call: TRBV4-3; clone_size: once; d_call: NA; cdr3_length: 16; j_call: TRBJ2-2; cdr3_nt: TGCGCCAGCAGCCAAAACCCCCCAGGAAACACCGGGGAGCTGTTTTTT; cdr3_aa: CASSQNPPGNTGELFF
v_call: TRBV6-6; clone_size: NA; d_call: TRBD2; cdr3_length: 16; j_call: TRBJ2-7; cdr3_nt: TGTGCCAGCATCTCTACCTGGGCTAGCGGGAGTTACGAGCAGTACTTC; cdr3_aa: CASISTWASGSYEQYF
v_call: TRBV20-1; clone_size: NA; d_call: NA; cdr3_length: 11; j_call: TRBJ1-2; cdr3_nt: TGCACCGCGGGGCAGATTTATGGCTACACCTTC; cdr3_aa: CTAGQIYGYTF
v_call: TRBV6-1; clone_size: NA; d_call: NA; cdr3_length: 15; j_call: TRBJ1-5; cdr3_nt: TGTGCCAGCAGCGCGACAGGATATAGCAATCAGCCCCAGCATTTT; cdr3_aa: CASSATGYSNQPQHF
v_call: TRBV5-1; clone_size: NA; d_call: TRBD1; cdr3_length: 13; j_call: TRBJ1-2; cdr3_nt: TGCGCCAGCCACAGGGGGCAAGACTATGGCTACACCTTC; cdr3_aa: CASHRGQDYGYTF
v_call: TRBV28; clone_size: medium-sized; d_call: TRBD1; cdr3_length: 18; j_call: TRBJ2-6; cdr3_nt: TGTGCCAGCAGTTTAGGGACAGGGAAACTTTCTGGGGCCAACGTCCTGACTTTC; cdr3_aa: CASSLGTGKLSGANVLTF
v_call: TRBV6-5; clone_size: NA; d_call: TRBD2; cdr3_length: 16; j_call: TRBJ2-1; cdr3_nt: TGTGCCAGCAGTTACTACGGGACTAGCGGGAACAATGAGCAGTTCTTC; cdr3_aa: CASSYYGTSGNNEQFF
v_call: TRBV19; clone_size: NA; d_call: NA; cdr3_length: 13; j_call: TRBJ2-7; cdr3_nt: TGTGCCAGTAGTACAGGGGATCAGTACGAGCAGTACTTC; cdr3_aa: CASSTGDQYEQYF
v_call: TRBV28; clone_size: NA; d_call: TRBD1; cdr3_length: 17; j_call: TRBJ1-5; cdr3_nt: TGTGCCAGCAGTTTGGGAGACAGGGCTAACTATATTCAGCCCCAGCATTTT; cdr3_aa: CASSLGDRANYIQPQHF
v_call: TRBV19; clone_size: NA; d_call: NA; cdr3_length: 15; j_call: TRBJ2-2; cdr3_nt: TGTGCCAGTCGAACCGGGACAACGAACACCGGGGAGCTGTTTTTT; cdr3_aa: CASRTGTTNTGELFF
v_call: TRBV7-2; clone_size: NA; d_call: NA; cdr3_length: 15; j_call: TRBJ1-1; cdr3_nt: TGTGCCAGCAGCTTAGAACCCACAGCGAACACTGAAGCTTTCTTT; cdr3_aa: CASSLEPTANTEAFF
v_call: TRBV5-4; clone_size: NA; d_call: TRBD1; cdr3_length: 12; j_call: TRBJ1-2; cdr3_nt: TGTGCCAGCAGCTGGGACAGGGGGGGCTACACCTTC; cdr3_aa: CASSWDRGGYTF
v_call: TRBV5-6; clone_size: few; d_call: TRBD1; cdr3_length: 16; j_call: TRBJ2-4; cdr3_nt: TGTGCCAGCAGCTTGGGACAGGGGGTGGCCAAAAACATTCAGTACTTC; cdr3_aa: CASSLGQGVAKNIQYF
v_call: TRBV5-4; clone_size: NA; d_call: NA; cdr3_length: 13; j_call: TRBJ2-5; cdr3_nt: TGTGCCAGCAGCTCCCCGGTCCAAGAGACCCAGTACTTC; cdr3_aa: CASSSPVQETQYF
v_call: TRBV13; clone_size: NA; d_call: TRBD1; cdr3_length: 16; j_call: TRBJ1-5; cdr3_nt: TGTGCCAGCAGCCAAGGGGGCAGGGGAGGCAATCAGCCCCAGCATTTT; cdr3_aa: CASSQGGRGGNQPQHF
v_call: TRBV11-2; clone_size: few; d_call: TRBD1; cdr3_length: 16; j_call: TRBJ1-1; cdr3_nt: TGTGCCAGCAGCTCCCGACGAGCAGGGGGGCTGACTGAAGCTTTCTTT; cdr3_aa: CASSSRRAGGLTEAFF
v_call: TRBV30; clone_size: NA; d_call: NA; cdr3_length: 14; j_call: TRBJ1-2; cdr3_nt: TGTGCCTGGAGTAGAGAGGGCCTCTTCTATGGCTACACCTTC; cdr3_aa: CAWSREGLFYGYTF
v_call: TRBV19; clone_size: few; d_call: TRBD1; cdr3_length: 14; j_call: TRBJ2-1; cdr3_nt: TGTGCCAGTACTGCGCCAGACCGGGACAGCAGACAGTTCTTC; cdr3_aa: CASTAPDRDSRQFF
v_call: TRBV4-3; clone_size: once; d_call: NA; cdr3_length: 16; j_call: TRBJ1-2; cdr3_nt: TGCGCCAGCAGCCAAGATCGACAGGAAGCACTCTATGGCTACACCTTC; cdr3_aa: CASSQDRQEALYGYTF
v_call: TRBV7-3; clone_size: medium-sized; d_call: NA; cdr3_length: 13; j_call: TRBJ1-1; cdr3_nt: TGTGCCAGCAGCATTGGGCCAAACACTGAAGCTTTCTTT; cdr3_aa: CASSIGPNTEAFF
v_call: TRBV2; clone_size: few; d_call: TRBD1; cdr3_length: 15; j_call: TRBJ1-1; cdr3_nt: TGTGCCAGCAGTGGGACAGGGAGTGTGAACACTGAAGCTTTCTTT; cdr3_aa: CASSGTGSVNTEAFF
v_call: TRBV5-1; clone_size: NA; d_call: TRBD1; cdr3_length: 16; j_call: TRBJ1-5; cdr3_nt: TGCGCCAGCAGCCTTACCGGGACAGGACCCAATCAGCCCCAGCATTTT; cdr3_aa: CASSLTGTGPNQPQHF
v_call: TRBV12-5; clone_size: NA; d_call: NA; cdr3_length: 17; j_call: TRBJ1-1; cdr3_nt: TGTGCTAGTGGTTTGACCCGACAGGTCTTAATGAACACTGAAGCTTTCTTT; cdr3_aa: CASGLTRQVLMNTEAFF
v_call: TRBV5-1; clone_size: NA; d_call: TRBD2; cdr3_length: 18; j_call: TRBJ2-1; cdr3_nt: TGCGCCAGCAGCCTCGGACTAGCGGGGGAGCACCGCCCCAATGAGCAGTTCTTC; cdr3_aa: CASSLGLAGEHRPNEQFF
v_call: TRBV5-1; clone_size: few; d_call: NA; cdr3_length: 13; j_call: TRBJ1-2; cdr3_nt: TGCGCCAGCAGCCTGGGGGGGGTCAGCGGCTACACCTTC; cdr3_aa: CASSLGGVSGYTF
v_call: TRBV5-1; clone_size: NA; d_call: NA; cdr3_length: 15; j_call: TRBJ1-2; cdr3_nt: TGCGCCAGCAGCTTGGTGATCACGGGGAACAATGGCTACACCTTC; cdr3_aa: CASSLVITGNNGYTF
v_call: TRBV5-6; clone_size: few; d_call: NA; cdr3_length: 16; j_call: TRBJ2-4; cdr3_nt: TGTGCCAGCAGCCTAAAGGGGTGGGGTGGGGTACGCATTCAGTACTTC; cdr3_aa: CASSLKGWGGVRIQYF
v_call: TRBV5-1; clone_size: once; d_call: TRBD2; cdr3_length: 14; j_call: TRBJ2-7; cdr3_nt: TGCGCCAGCAAGACTAGCGGGAGCTCCTACGAGCAGTACTTC; cdr3_aa: CASKTSGSSYEQYF